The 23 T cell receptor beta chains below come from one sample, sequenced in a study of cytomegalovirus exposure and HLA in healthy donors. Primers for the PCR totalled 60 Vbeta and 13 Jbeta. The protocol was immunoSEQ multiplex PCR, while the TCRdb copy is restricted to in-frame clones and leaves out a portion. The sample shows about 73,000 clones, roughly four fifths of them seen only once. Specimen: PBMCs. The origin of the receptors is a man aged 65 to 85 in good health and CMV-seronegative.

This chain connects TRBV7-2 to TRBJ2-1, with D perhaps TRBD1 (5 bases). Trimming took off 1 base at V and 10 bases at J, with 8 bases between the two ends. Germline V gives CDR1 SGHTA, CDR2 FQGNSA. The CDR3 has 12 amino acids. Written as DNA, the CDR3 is TGTGCCAGCAGCTTAGATAGGACAGAGCAGTTCTTC. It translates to CASSLDRTEQFF.

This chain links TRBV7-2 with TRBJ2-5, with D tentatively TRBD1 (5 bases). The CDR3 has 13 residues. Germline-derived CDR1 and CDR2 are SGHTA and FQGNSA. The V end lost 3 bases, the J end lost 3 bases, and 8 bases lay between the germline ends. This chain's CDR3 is CASSFRREETQYF. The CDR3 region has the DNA TGTGCCAGCAGCTTTCGCAGGGAAGAGACCCAGTACTTC.

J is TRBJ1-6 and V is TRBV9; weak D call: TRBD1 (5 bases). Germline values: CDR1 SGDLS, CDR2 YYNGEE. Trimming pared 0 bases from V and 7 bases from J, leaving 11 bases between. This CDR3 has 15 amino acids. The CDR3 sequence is CASSVVGAENSPLHF. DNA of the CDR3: TGTGCCAGCAGCGTAGTAGGGGCAGAGAATTCACCCCTCCACTTT.

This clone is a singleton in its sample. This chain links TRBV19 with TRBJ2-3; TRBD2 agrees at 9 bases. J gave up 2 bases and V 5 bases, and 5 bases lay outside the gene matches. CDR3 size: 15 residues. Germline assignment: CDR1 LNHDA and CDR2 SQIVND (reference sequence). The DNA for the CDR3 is TGTGCCAGTAGTTCCAGCGGGGGGAACACAGATACGCAGTATTTT. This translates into CASSSSGGNTDTQYF.

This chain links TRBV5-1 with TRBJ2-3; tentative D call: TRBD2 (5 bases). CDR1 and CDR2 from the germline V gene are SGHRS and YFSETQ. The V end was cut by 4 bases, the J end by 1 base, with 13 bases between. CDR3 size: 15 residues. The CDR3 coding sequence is TGCGCCAGCAGCCACCGGAGCGGACGCACAGATACGCAGTATTTT. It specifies CASSHRSGRTDTQYF.

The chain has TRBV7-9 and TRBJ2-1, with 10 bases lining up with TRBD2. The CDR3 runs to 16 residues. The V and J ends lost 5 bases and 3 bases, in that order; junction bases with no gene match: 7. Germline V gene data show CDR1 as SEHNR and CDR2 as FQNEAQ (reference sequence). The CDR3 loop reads CASSARTSGSYNEQFF. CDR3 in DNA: TGTGCCAGCAGCGCCCGGACTAGCGGAAGCTACAATGAGCAGTTCTTC.

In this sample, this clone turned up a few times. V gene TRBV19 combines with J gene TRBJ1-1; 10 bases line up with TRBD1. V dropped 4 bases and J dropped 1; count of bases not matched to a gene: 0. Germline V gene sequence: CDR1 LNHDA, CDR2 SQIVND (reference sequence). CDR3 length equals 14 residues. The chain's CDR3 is CASSRQGANTEAFF. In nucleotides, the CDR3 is TGTGCCAGTAGTAGACAGGGGGCGAACACTGAAGCTTTCTTT.

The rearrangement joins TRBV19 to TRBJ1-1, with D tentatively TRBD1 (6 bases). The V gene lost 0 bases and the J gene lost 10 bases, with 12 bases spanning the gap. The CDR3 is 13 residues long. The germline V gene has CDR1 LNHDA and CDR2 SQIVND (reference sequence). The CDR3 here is CASSIDQGTSAFF. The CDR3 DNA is TGTGCCAGTAGTATAGATCAGGGGACATCAGCTTTCTTT.

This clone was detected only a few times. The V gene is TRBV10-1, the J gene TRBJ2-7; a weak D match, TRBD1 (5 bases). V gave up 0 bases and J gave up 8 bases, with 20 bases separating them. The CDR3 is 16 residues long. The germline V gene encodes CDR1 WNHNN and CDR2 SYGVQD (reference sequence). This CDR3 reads CASSESMAQAAQKQYF. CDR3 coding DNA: TGCGCCAGCAGTGAGTCGATGGCACAGGCAGCCCAGAAGCAGTACTTC.

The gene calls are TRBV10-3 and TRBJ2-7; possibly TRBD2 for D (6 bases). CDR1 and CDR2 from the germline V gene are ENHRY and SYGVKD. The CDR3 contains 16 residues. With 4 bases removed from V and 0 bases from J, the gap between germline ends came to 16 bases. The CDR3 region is CAISVSGTRFSYEQYF. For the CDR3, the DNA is TGTGCCATCAGTGTTTCCGGGACTCGGTTCTCCTACGAGCAGTACTTC.

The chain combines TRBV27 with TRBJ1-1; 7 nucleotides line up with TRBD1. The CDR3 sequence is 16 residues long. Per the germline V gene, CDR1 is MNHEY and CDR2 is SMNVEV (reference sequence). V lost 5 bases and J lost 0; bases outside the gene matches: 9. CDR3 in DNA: TGTGCCAGCAGTACCCCCCGACAGGGAATGAACACTGAAGCTTTCTTT. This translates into CASSTPRQGMNTEAFF.

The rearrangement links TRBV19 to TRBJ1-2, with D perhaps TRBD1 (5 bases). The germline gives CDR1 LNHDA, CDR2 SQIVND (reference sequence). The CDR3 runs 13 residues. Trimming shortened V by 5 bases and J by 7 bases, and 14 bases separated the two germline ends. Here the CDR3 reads CASSPDSRVGYTF. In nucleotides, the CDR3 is TGTGCCAGTAGTCCAGACAGCCGAGTTGGCTACACCTTC.

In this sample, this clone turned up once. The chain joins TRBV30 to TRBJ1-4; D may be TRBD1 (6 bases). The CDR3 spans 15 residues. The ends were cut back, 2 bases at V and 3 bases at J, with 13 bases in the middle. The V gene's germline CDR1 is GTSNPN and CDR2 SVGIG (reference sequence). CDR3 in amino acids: CAWSRGGASNEKLFF. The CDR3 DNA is TGTGCCTGGAGTCGGGGGGGCGCTTCTAATGAAAAACTGTTTTTT.

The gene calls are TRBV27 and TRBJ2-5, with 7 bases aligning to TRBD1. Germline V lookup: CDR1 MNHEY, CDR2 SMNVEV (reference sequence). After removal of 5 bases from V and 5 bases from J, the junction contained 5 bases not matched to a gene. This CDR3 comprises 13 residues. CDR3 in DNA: TGTGCCAGCAGTCTGACAGGGCGGGAGACCCAGTACTTC. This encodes CASSLTGRETQYF.

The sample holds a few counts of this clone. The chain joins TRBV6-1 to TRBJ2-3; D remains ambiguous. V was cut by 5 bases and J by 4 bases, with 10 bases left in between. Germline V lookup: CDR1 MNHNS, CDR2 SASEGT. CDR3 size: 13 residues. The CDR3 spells CASSPILADTQYF. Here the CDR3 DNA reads TGTGCCAGCAGTCCGATCTTAGCAGATACGCAGTATTTT.

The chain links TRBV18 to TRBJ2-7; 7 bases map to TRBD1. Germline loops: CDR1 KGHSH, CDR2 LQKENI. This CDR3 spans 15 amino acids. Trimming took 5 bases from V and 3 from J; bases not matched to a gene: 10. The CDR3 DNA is TGTGCCAGCTCAAAAACAGGGGCCCCGAACTACGAGCAGTACTTC. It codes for CASSKTGAPNYEQYF. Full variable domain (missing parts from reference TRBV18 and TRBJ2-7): NAGVMQNPRHLVRRRGQEARLRCSPMKGHSHVYWYRQLPEEGLKFMVYLQKENIIDESGMPKERFSAEFPKEGPSILRIQQVVRGDSAAYFCASSKTGAPNYEQYFGPGTRLTVT.

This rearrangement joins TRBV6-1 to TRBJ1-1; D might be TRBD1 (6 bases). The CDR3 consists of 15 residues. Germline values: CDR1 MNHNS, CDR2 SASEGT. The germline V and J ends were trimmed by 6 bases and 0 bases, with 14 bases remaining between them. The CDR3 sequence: CASRDPPGVNTEAFF. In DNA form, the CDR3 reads TGTGCCAGCAGAGATCCACCAGGGGTGAACACTGAAGCTTTCTTT.

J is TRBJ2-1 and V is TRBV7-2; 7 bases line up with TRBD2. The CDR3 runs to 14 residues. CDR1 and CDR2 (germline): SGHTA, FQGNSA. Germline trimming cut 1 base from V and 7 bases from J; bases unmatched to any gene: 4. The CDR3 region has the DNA TGTGCCAGCAGCTTAGGGTGGGGGGGGAATGAGCAGTTCTTC. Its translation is CASSLGWGGNEQFF.

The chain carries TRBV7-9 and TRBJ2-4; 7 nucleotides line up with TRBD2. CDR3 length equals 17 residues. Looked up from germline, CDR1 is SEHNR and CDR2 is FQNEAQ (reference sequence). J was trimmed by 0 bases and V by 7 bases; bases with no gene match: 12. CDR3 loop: CASNKDSGGIAKNIQYF. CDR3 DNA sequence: TGTGCCAGCAACAAAGACTCGGGGGGAATAGCCAAAAACATTCAGTACTTC. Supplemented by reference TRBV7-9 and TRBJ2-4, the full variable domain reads DTGVSQNPRHKITKRGQNVTFRCDPISEHNRLYWYRQTLGQGPEFLTYFQNEAQLEKSRLLSDRFSAERPKGSFSTLEIQRTEQGDSAMYLCASNKDSGGIAKNIQYFGAGTRLSVL.

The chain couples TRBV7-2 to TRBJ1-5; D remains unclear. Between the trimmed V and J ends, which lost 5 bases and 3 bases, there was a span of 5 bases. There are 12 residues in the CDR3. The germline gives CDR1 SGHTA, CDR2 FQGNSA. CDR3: CASSPYNQPQHF. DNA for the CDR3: TGTGCCAGCAGCCCCTACAATCAGCCCCAGCATTTT. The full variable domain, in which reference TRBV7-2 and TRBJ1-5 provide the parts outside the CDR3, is GAGVSQSPSNKVTEKGKDVELRCDPISGHTALYWYRQSLGQGLEFLIYFQGNSAPDKSGLPSDRFSAERTGGSVSTLTIQRTQQEDSAVYLCASSPYNQPQHFGDGTRLSIL.

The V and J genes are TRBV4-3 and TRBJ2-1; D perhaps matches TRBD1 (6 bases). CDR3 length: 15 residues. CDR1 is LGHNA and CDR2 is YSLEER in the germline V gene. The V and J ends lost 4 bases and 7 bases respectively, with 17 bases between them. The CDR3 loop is CASSLQAGAGNEQFF. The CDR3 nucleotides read TGCGCCAGCAGCCTGCAAGCAGGGGCTGGGAATGAGCAGTTCTTC.

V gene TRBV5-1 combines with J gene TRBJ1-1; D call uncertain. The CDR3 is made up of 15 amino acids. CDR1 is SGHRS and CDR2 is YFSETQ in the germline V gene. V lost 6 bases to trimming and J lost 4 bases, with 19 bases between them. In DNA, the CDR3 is TGCGCCAGCACCCCCGAGGTATTTGGTAGCACTGAAGCTTTCTTT. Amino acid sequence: CASTPEVFGSTEAFF. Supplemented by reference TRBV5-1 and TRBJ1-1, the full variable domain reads KAGVTQTPRYLIKTRGQQVTLSCSPISGHRSVSWYQQTPGQGLQFLFEYFSETQRNKGNFPGRFSGRQFSNSRSEMNVSTLELGDSALYLCASTPEVFGSTEAFFGQGTRLTVV.

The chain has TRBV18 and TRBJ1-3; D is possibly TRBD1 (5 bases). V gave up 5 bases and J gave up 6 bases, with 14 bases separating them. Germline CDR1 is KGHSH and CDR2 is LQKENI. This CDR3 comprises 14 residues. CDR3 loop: CASSSVLGENTIYF. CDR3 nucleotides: TGTGCCAGCTCATCGGTCCTAGGGGAAAACACCATATATTTT.